This T cell receptor (beta chain) was sequenced in a study of T cells after yellow fever vaccination. Broader study findings: Across the CD4 and CD8 compartments, a small share of clonotypes was present in both. The secondary response was weaker but peaked faster, day 5 versus 15. The presence of abundant clonotypes contaminating from the bulk population was possible in FACS-sorted repertoires.

Trimming cost V 2 bases and J 3 bases, with 15 bases left between them. CDR3 size: 16 residues. Germline lookup yields CDR1 SGHRS and CDR2 YFSETQ. Production of TCR cDNA was by 5'RACE template switching, which also added a universal primer site and UMIs. TCRdb itself ran the 5' RACE reads through MiXCR, one entry per CDR3 protein. The profile shows 450,000 to 650,000 distinct CDR3 sequences, roughly 13% of them singletons. As regards this clonotype: As yet, its antigen is unknown.

The receptor's source is a man aged 30-40 years who received the YFV17D yellow fever vaccine. The sample consisted of PBMCs, taken on the day of the yellow fever booster vaccination. The chain links TRBV5-1 to TRBJ2-1; D is perhaps TRBD2 (6 bases). CDR3 in amino acids: CASSLGGRSLYNEQFF. The CDR3 region has the DNA TGCGCCAGCAGCTTAGGAGGGAGGTCCCTCTACAATGAGCAGTTCTTC.